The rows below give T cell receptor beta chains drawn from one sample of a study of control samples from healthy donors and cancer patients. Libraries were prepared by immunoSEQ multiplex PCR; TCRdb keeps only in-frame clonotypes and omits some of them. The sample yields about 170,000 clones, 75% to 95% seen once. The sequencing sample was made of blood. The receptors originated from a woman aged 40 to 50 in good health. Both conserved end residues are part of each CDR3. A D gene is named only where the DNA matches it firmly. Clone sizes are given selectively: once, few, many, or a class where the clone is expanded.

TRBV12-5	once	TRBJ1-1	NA	TGTGCTAGTGGACAGGGAGGTGAAGCTTTCTTT	CASGQGGEAFF
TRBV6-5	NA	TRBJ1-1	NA	TGTGCCAGCAGTTACTCCTCGGGGAAGAGGATGACTGAAGCTTTCTTT	CASSYSSGKRMTEAFF
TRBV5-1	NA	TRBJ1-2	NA	TGCGCCAGCAGCTCTAACCCCGGGCCCCCACTACTTAACTATGGCTACACCTTC	CASSSNPGPPLLNYGYTF
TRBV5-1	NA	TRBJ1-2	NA	TGCGCCAGCAGCTTGCTGGACGGAAACTATGGCTACACCTTC	CASSLLDGNYGYTF
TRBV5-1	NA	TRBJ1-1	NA	TGCGCCAGCAGCTTGGTGTCGGAAAGCACTGAAGCTTTCTTT	CASSLVSESTEAFF
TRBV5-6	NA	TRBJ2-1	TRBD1	TGTGCCAGCAGCTTTCCGGGGACAGGGGGAAATGAGCAGTTCTTC	CASSFPGTGGNEQFF
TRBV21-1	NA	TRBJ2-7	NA	TGTGCCAGCAGCAAAGTTGAGGGGCGCGGGGTCGACTTC	CASSKVEGRGVDF
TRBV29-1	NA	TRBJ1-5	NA	TGCAGCGTTTGGACGGGGGGAAGCAATCAGCCCCAGCATTTT	CSVWTGGSNQPQHF
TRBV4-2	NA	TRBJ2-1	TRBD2	TGTGCCAGCAGCCTATCCGGGACTAGCACGAGCAATGAGCAGTTCTTC	CASSLSGTSTSNEQFF
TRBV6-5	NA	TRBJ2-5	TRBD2	TGTGCCAGCAGACGACTAGCGGCTTACCAAGAGACCCAGTACTTC	CASRRLAAYQETQYF
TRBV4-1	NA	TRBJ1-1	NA	TGCGCCAGCAGCCAAGCTGGAGGGTCGAGTGAAGCTTTCTTT	CASSQAGGSSEAFF
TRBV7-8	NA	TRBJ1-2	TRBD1	TGTGCCAGCAGCCTAGGACAGGGGGCGATCCTCTATGGCTACACCTTC	CASSLGQGAILYGYTF
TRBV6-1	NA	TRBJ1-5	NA	TGTGCCAGCAGTGAAGGACACTCAAGCAATCAGCCCCAGCATTTT	CASSEGHSSNQPQHF
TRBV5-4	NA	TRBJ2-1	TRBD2	TGTGCCAGCAGCCCAATAGCGGGGGACAATGAGCAGTTCTTC	CASSPIAGDNEQFF
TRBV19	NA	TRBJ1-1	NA	TGTGCCAGTAGTTTTGGACGGAAAAACACTGAAGCTTTCTTT	CASSFGRKNTEAFF
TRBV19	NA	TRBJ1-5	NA	TGTGCCAGTAGTTCCTCAGGGACCAGCAATCAGCCCCAGCATTTT	CASSSSGTSNQPQHF
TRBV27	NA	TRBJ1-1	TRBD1	TGTGCCAGCTGGCAACAGGGGGGAAGCACTGAAGCTTTCTTT	CASWQQGGSTEAFF
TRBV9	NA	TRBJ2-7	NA	TGTGCCAGCAGCGAGGGAATCAGCTACGAGCAGTACTTC	CASSEGISYEQYF
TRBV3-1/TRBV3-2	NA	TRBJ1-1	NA	TGTGCCAGCACTCGAGGGGGGGTAACTGAAGCTTTCTTT	CASTRGGVTEAFF
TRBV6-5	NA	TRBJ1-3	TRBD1	TGTGCCAGCAGTCCAGGGGGAAAGGGTCACACCATATATTTT	CASSPGGKGHTIYF
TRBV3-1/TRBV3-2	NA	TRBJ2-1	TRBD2	TGTGCCAGCAGCCAAGATCTAGCGGGGGTCTACAATGAGCAGTTCTTC	CASSQDLAGVYNEQFF
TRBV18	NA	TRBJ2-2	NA	TGTGCCAGCTCACCTTACTCAGGGGAGAGCGGGGAGCTGTTTTTT	CASSPYSGESGELFF
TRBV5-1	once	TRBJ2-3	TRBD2	TGCGCCAGCAGCTCCATCACTAGCGGAAGCACAGATACGCAGTATTTT	CASSSITSGSTDTQYF
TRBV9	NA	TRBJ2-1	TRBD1	TGTGCCAGCAGCCTCGGGACAGCTTATTACAATGAGCAGTTCTTC	CASSLGTAYYNEQFF
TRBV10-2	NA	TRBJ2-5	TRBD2	TGCGCCAGCAGTGAACCGGGGGGAGGGGAGACCCAGTACTTC	CASSEPGGGETQYF
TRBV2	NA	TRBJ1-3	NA	TGTGCCAGCATTCGGGACGCCGGAAACACCATATATTTT	CASIRDAGNTIYF
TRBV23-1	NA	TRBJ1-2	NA	TGCGCCAGCAGTCAATCGGGGCAGGGAAGGCCCTATGGCTACACCTTC	CASSQSGQGRPYGYTF
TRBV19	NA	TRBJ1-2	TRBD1	TGTGCCAGTAGTATCAACAGGGGGCAAAACTATGGCTACACCTTC	CASSINRGQNYGYTF
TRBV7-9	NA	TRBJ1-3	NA	TGTGCCAGCAGCTTAGACTCATTCTCTGGAAACACCATATATTTT	CASSLDSFSGNTIYF
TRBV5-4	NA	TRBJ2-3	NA	TGTGCCAGCAGCTTGATACTTCCCCGGGCAGATACGCAGTATTTT	CASSLILPRADTQYF
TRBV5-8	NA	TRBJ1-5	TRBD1	TGTGCCAGCAGCTTGGACAGGGGGCACAATCAGCCCCAGCATTTT	CASSLDRGHNQPQHF
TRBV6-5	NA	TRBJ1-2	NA	TGTGCCAGCAGTCCGGCGGGGGTAGGTGGCTACACCTTC	CASSPAGVGGYTF
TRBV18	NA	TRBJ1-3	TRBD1	TGTGCCAGCGGACAGGACAGAAACACCATATATTTT	CASGQDRNTIYF
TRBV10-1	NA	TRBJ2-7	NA	TGCGCCAGCAGTGAAGGGCGCGGGCTAAACTACGAGCAGTACTTC	CASSEGRGLNYEQYF
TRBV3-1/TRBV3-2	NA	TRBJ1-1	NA	TGTGCCAGCAGCCGGGGGAGGGCAAACACTGAAGCTTTCTTT	CASSRGRANTEAFF
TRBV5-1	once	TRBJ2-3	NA	TGCGCCAGCAGCTTCACAGGGATAAGCACAGATACGCAGTATTTT	CASSFTGISTDTQYF
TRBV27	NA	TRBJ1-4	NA	TGTGCCAGCAGTTTAATAGCGGGGCGGAATGAAAAACTGTTTTTT	CASSLIAGRNEKLFF
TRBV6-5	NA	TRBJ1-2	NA	TGTGCCAGCAGTTACCAGGAGGTGGGGGGAGGCTACACCTTC	CASSYQEVGGGYTF
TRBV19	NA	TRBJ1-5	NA	TGTGCCAGTAGTACCCAGGGCTTAAATCAGCCCCAGCATTTT	CASSTQGLNQPQHF
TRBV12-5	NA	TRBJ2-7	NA	TGTGCTAGTGGTGGGGATAGCGGAGACCACCTCCACTTC	CASGGDSGDHLHF
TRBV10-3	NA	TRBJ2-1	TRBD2	TGTGCCATCACTTCGGGACTAGCGGCCCCGGCTGGGTCCTACAATGAGCAGTTCTTC	CAITSGLAAPAGSYNEQFF